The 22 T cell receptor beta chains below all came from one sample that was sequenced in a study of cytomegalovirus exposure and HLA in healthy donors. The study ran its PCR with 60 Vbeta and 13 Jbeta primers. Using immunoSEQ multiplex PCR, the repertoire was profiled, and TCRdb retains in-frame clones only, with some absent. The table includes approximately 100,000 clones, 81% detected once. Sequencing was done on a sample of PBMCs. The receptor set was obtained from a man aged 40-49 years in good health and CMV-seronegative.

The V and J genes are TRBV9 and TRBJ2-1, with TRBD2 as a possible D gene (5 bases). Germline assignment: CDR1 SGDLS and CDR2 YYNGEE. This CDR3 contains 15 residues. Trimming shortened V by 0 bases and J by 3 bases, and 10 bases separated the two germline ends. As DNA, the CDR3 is TGTGCCAGCAGCGTAGTTGAGGGTAGCTACAATGAGCAGTTCTTC. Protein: CASSVVEGSYNEQFF.

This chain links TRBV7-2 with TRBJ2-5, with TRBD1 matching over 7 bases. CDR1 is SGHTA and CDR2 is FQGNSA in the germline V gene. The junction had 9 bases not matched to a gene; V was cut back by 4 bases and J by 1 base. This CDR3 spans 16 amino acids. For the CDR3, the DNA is TGTGCCAGCAGCTCTACCGGGACAGCTCTCCAAGAGACCCAGTACTTC. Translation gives CASSSTGTALQETQYF.

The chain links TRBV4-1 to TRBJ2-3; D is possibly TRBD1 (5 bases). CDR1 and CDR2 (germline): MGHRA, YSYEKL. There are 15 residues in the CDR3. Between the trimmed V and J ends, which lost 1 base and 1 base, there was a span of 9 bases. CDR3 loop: CASSQGTRGTDTQYF. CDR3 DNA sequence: TGCGCCAGCAGCCAAGGGACAAGGGGCACAGATACGCAGTATTTT.

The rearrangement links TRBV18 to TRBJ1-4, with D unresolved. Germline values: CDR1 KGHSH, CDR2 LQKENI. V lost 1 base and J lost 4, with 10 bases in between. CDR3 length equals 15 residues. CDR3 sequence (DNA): TGTGCCAGCTCACCACAAAACAGCCTTAATGAAAAACTGTTTTTT. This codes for CASSPQNSLNEKLFF.

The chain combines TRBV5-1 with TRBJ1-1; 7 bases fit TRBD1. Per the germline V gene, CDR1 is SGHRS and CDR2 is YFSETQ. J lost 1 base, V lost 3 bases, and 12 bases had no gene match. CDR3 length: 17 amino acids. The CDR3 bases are TGCGCCAGCAGCTCAGAGACAGGGTCCAAACCGAACACTGAAGCTTTCTTT. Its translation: CASSSETGSKPNTEAFF.

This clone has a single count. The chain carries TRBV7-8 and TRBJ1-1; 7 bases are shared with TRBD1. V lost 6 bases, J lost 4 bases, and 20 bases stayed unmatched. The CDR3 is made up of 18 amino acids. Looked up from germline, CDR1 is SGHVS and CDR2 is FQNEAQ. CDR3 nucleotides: TGTGCCAGCAGTCCAACTGGACAGGTAACGATCGTGGGCACTGAAGCTTTCTTT. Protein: CASSPTGQVTIVGTEAFF.

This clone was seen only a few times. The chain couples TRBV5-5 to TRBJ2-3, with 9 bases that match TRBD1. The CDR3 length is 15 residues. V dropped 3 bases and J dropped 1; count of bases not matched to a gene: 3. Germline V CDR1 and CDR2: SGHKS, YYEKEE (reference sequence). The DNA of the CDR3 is TGTGCCAGCAGCTCCCGGGACAGGGGCACAGATACGCAGTATTTT. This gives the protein CASSSRDRGTDTQYF.

The CDR3 is CASSVGDYNTDTQYF. The CDR3 DNA reads as TGTGCCAGCAGCGTAGGAGACTACAATACAGATACGCAGTATTTT. The chain combines TRBV9 with TRBJ2-3; the D gene is possibly TRBD2 (5 bases). In germline, CDR1 is SGDLS, CDR2 YYNGEE. Deletions cut 0 bases from V and 3 bases from J, with 11 bases between. The CDR3 is made up of 15 amino acids.

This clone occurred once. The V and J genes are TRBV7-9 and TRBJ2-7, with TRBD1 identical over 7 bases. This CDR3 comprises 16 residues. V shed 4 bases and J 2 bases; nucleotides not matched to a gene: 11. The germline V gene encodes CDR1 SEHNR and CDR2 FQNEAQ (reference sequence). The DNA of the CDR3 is TGTGCCAGCAGCTACCCACCGACAGGGATTACCTACGAGCAGTACTTC. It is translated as CASSYPPTGITYEQYF.

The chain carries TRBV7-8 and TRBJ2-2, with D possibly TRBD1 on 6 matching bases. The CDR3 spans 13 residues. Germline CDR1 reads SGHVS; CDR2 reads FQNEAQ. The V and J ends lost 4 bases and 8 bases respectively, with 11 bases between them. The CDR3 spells CASSSTGPGELFF. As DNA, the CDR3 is TGTGCCAGCAGCTCTACAGGGCCTGGGGAGCTGTTTTTT.

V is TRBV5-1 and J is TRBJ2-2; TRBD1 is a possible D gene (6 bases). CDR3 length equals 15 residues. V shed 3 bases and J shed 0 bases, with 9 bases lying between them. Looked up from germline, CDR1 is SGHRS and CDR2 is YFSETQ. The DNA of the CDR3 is TGCGCCAGCAGCTCGAGGACAGCGAACACCGGGGAGCTGTTTTTT. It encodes CASSSRTANTGELFF.

Here the CDR3 reads CASSADRVAHEQYF. The CDR3, as DNA: TGTGCCAGCAGTGCGGACAGGGTGGCGCACGAGCAGTACTTC. The chain couples TRBV6-1 to TRBJ2-7; 8 bases are shared with TRBD1. Germline-derived CDR1 and CDR2 are MNHNS and SASEGT. The CDR3 runs 14 residues. V dropped 4 bases and J dropped 5; count of bases not matched to a gene: 7.

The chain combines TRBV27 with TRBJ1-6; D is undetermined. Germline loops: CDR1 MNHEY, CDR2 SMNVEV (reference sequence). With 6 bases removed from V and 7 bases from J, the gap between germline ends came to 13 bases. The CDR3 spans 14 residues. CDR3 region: CASSPPGRNSPLHF. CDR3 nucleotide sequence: TGTGCCAGCAGCCCCCCGGGGAGGAATTCACCCCTCCACTTT.

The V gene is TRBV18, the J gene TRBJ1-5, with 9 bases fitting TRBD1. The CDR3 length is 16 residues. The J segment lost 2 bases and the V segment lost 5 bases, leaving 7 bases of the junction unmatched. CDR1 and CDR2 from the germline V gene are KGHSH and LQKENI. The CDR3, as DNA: TGTGCCAGCTCATCGCGACAGGGGGATGGCAATCAGCCCCAGCATTTT. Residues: CASSSRQGDGNQPQHF.

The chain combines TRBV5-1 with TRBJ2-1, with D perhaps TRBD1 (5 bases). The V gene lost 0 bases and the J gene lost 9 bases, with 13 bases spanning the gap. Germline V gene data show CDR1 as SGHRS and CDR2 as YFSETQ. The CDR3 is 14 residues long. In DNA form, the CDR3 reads TGCGCCAGCAGCTTGGCCTCACAAAGGGGTGAGCAGTTCTTC. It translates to CASSLASQRGEQFF. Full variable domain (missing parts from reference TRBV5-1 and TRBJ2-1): KAGVTQTPRYLIKTRGQQVTLSCSPISGHRSVSWYQQTPGQGLQFLFEYFSETQRNKGNFPGRFSGRQFSNSRSEMNVSTLELGDSALYLCASSLASQRGEQFFGPGTRLTVL.

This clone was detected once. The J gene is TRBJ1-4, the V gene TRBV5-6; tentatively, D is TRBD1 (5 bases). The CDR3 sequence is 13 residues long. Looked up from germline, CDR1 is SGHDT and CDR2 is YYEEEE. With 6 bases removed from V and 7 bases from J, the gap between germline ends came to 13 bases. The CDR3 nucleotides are TGTGCCAGCACCGAGCACGACAGTGAAAAACTGTTTTTT. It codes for CASTEHDSEKLFF. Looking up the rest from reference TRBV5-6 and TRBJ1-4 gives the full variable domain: DAGVTQSPTHLIKTRGQQVTLRCSPKSGHDTVSWYQQALGQGPQFIFQYYEEEERQRGNFPDRFSGHQFPNYSSELNVNALLLGDSALYLCASTEHDSEKLFFGSGTQLSVL.

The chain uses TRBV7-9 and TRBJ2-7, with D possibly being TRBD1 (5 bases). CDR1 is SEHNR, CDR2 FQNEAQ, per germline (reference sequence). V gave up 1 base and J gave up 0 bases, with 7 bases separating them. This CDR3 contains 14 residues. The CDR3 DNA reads TGTGCCAGCAGCTTAGGCAGGGTCTCCTACGAGCAGTACTTC. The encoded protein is CASSLGRVSYEQYF.

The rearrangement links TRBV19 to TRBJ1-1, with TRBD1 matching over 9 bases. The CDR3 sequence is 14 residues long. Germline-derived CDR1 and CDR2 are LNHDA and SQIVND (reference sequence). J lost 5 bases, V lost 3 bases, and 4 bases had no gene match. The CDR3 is CASSIQDRGTEAFF. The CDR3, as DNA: TGTGCCAGTAGTATTCAGGACAGGGGAACTGAAGCTTTCTTT.

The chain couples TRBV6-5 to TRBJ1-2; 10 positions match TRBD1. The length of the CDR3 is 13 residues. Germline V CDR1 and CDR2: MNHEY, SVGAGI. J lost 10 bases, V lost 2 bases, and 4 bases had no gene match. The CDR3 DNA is TGTGCCAGCAGTTACGGGACAGGGGTGAACTACACCTTC. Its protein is CASSYGTGVNYTF.

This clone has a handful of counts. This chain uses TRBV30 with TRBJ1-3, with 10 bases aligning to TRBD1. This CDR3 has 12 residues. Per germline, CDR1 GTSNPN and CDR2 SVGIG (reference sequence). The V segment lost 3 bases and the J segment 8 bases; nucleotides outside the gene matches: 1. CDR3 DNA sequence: TGTGCCTGGAGGACAGGGGGCCACACCATATATTTT. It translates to CAWRTGGHTIYF.

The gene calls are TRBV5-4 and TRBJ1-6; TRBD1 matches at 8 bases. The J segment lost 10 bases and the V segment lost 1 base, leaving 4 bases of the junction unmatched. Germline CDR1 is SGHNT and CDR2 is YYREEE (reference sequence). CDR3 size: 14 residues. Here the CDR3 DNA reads TGTGCCAGCAGCTTGCCCGGGGACAGGTCACCCCTCCACTTT. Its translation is CASSLPGDRSPLHF.

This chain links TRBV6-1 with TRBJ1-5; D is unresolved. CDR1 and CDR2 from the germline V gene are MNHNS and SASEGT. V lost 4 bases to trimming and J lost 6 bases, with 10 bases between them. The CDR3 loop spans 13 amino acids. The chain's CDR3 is CASSVKGGQPQHF. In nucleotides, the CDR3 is TGTGCCAGCAGTGTAAAGGGAGGTCAGCCCCAGCATTTT.